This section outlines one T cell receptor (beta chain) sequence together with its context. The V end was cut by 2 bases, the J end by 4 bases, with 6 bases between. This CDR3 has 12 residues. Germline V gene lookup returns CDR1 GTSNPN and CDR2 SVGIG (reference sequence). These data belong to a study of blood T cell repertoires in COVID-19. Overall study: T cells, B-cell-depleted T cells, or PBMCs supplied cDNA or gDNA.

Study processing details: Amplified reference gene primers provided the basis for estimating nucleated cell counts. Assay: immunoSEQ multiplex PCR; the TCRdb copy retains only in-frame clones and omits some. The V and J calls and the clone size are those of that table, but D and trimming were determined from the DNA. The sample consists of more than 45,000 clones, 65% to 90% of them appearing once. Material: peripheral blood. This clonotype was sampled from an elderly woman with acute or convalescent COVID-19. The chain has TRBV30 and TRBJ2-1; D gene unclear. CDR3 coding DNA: TGTGCCTGGAGTTCAGGTTACAATGAGCAGTTCTTC. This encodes CAWSSGYNEQFF.